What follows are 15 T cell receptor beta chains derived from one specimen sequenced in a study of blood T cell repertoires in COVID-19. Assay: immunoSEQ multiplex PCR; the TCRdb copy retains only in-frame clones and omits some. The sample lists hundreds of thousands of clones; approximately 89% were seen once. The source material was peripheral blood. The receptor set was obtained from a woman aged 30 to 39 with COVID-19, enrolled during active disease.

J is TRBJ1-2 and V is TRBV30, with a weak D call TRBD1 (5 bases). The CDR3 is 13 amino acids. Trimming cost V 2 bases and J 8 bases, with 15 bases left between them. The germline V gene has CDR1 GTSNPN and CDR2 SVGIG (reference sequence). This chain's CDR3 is CAWSRGRQWGYTF. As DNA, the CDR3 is TGTGCCTGGAGTAGAGGAAGACAGTGGGGCTACACCTTC.

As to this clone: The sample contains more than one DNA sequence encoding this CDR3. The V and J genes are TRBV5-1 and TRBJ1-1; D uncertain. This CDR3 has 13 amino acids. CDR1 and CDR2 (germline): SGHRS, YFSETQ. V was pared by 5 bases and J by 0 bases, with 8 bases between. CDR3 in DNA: TGCGCCAGCAGTAGCGGGATGAACACTGAAGCTTTCTTT. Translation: CASSSGMNTEAFF.

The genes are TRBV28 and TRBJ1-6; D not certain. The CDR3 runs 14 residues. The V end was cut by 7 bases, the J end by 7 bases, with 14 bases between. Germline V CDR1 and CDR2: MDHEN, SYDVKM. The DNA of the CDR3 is TGTGCCAGCATCTGGGAGGGTTCAAATTCACCCCTCCACTTT. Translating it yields CASIWEGSNSPLHF.

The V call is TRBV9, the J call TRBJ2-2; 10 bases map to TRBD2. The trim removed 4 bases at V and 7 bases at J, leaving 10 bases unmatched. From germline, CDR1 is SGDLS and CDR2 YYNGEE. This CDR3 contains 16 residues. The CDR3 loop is CASSPRGSGGIGELFF. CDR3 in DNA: TGTGCCAGCAGCCCCCGGGGTAGCGGGGGGATCGGGGAGCTGTTTTTT.

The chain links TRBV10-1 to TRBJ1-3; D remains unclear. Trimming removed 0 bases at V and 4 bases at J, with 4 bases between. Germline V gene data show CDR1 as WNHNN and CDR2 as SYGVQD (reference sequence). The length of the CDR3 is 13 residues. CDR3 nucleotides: TGCGCCAGCAGTGAGTCTTCGGGAAACACCATATATTTT. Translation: CASSESSGNTIYF.

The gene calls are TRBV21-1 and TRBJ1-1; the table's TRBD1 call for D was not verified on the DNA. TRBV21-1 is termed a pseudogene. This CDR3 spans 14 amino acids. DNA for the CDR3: TGTGCCAGCAGCAAAGAGGGGTTGACCACTGAAGCTTTCTTT. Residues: CASSKEGLTTEAFF.

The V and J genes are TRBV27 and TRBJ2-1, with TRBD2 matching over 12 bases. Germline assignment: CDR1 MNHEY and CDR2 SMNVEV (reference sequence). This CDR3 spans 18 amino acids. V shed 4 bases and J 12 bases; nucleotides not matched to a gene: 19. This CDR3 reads CASSSRGTSGGPAVGQFF. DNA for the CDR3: TGTGCCAGCAGTTCAAGAGGAACTAGCGGGGGGCCGGCGGTCGGGCAGTTCTTC.

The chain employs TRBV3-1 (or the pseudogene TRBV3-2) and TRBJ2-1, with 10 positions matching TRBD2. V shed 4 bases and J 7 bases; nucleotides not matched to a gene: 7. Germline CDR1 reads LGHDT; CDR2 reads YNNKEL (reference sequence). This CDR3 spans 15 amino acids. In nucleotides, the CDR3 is TGTGCCAGCAGCCGCAGCGGGGGGGCTGGGAATGAGCAGTTCTTC. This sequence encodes CASSRSGGAGNEQFF.

CDR3 sequence (DNA): TGTGCCAGCACCTTTTTAGCGTCGGGGGGTTCACCCCTCCACTTT. Translation: CASTFLASGGSPLHF. V usage is TRBV7-8 and J usage is TRBJ1-6; tentatively, D is TRBD1 (5 bases). This CDR3 region has 15 residues. V lost 7 bases and J 9 bases, leaving 19 bases between the germline ends. CDR1 is SGHVS and CDR2 is FQNEAQ in the germline V gene.

The CDR3 spells CASSILRYSNQPQHF. DNA of the CDR3: TGTGCCAGTAGTATACTGAGATATAGCAATCAGCCCCAGCATTTT. The V gene is TRBV19, the J gene TRBJ1-5, with D uncertain. CDR1 and CDR2 from the germline V gene are LNHDA and SQIVND (reference sequence). V was clipped by 2 bases and J by 0 bases, with 8 bases between them. The CDR3 totals 15 residues.

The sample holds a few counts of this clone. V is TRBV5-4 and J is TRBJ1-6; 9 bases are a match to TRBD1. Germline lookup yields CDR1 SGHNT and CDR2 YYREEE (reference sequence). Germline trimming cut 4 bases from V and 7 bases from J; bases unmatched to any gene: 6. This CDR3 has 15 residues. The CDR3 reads CASSRTGDGNSPLHF. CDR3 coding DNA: TGTGCCAGCAGCAGGACAGGGGATGGAAATTCACCCCTCCACTTT.

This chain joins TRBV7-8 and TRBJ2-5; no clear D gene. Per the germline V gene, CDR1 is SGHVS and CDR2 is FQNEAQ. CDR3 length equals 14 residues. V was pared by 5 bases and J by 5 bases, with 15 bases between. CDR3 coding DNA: TGTGCCAGCAGCCCTATGTCACCCGGGGAGACCCAGTACTTC. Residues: CASSPMSPGETQYF.

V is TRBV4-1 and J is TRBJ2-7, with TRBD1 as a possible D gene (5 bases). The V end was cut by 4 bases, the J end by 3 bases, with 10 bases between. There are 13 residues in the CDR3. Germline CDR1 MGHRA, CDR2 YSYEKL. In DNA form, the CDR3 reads TGCGCCAGCAGCCCCTCGCAGGGCTACGAGCAGTACTTC. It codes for CASSPSQGYEQYF.

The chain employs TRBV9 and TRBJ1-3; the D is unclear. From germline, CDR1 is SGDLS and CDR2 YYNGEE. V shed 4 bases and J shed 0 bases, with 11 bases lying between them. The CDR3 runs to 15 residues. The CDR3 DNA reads TGTGCCAGCAGCCTGGACGGGAGCTCTGGAAACACCATATATTTT. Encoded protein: CASSLDGSSGNTIYF.

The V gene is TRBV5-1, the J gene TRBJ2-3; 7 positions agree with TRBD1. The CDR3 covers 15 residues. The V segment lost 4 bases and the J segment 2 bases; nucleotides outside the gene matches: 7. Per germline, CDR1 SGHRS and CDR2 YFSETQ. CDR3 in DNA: TGCGCCAGCAGCCAGGGGGTGTCGGACACAGATACGCAGTATTTT. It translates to CASSQGVSDTDTQYF.